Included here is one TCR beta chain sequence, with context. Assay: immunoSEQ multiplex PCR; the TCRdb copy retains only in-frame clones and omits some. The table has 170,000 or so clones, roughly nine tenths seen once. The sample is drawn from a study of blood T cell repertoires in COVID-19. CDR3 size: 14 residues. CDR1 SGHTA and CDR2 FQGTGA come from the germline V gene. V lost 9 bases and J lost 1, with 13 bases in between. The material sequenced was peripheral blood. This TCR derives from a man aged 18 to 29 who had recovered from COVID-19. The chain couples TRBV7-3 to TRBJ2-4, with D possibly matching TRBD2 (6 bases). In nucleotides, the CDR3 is TGTGCCAGAAGGGCTAGCGAGGCCAAAAACATTCAGTACTTC. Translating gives CARRASEAKNIQYF.